This TCR beta chain was sequenced during a study of blood T cell repertoires in COVID-19. In the original workflow: The authors estimated nucleated cell counts from reference gene primer amplification. Sequencing was performed with immunoSEQ multiplex PCR; in TCRdb, only in-frame clones are kept and a portion is missing. The V and J calls and the clone size are those of that table, but D and trimming were determined from the DNA. This table has about 130,000 clones, more than 75% appearing once. This clonotype was sampled from a woman in her 50s who had recovered from COVID-19. The sequenced sample was PBMCs or T cells enriched from blood (not recorded which).

Here the CDR3 DNA reads TGTGCCAGCAGTCCGAGGGGGGGCGAGGAGACCCAGTACTTC. Its translation is CASSPRGGEETQYF. This chain uses TRBV28 with TRBJ2-5; TRBD2 is a possible D gene (7 bases). CDR3 length: 14 amino acids. Germline assignment: CDR1 MDHEN and CDR2 SYDVKM. V lost 5 bases, J lost 5 bases, and 15 bases lay in between.